This is a list of T cell receptor beta chains from one sample in a study of technical replicates of blood from a handful of donors. Using immunoSEQ multiplex PCR, the repertoire was profiled, and TCRdb retains in-frame clones only, with some absent. Found here are 80,000 to 85,000 clones, 89% of them singletons; the top ten hold roughly 0.38%. The sequenced material came from T cells isolated from PBMCs. All receptors come from a human donor in good health. Both conserved end residues are part of each CDR3.

J gene,V gene,CDR3 protein
TRBJ1-1,TRBV30,CAWSVRGRYTEAFF
TRBJ1-5,TRBV5-1,CASSLAGGNQPQHF
TRBJ1-2,TRBV27,CASSYSTGEANYGYTF
TRBJ2-7,TRBV18,CASSPEGLWGGYEQYF
TRBJ2-3,TRBV7-9,CASSLSLVDTQYF
TRBJ2-7,TRBV4-1,CASSQENAYSSYEQYF
TRBJ1-1,TRBV13,CASSAQEEAFF
TRBJ1-1,TRBV2,CASSERPNTEAFF
TRBJ2-3,TRBV18,CASSPLAGEGDTQYF
TRBJ2-2,TRBV5-4,CASSLDPDDYFGELFF
TRBJ2-2,TRBV9,CASTPHVVAGVGGELFF
TRBJ2-1,TRBV7-3,CASSLGLAGDFEQFF
TRBJ2-7,TRBV18,CASSSRDSSYEQYF
TRBJ2-7,TRBV30,CAGDRGLSSYEQYF
TRBJ1-1,TRBV27,CASSLSLTGIFTEAFF
TRBJ1-2,TRBV18,CASSPNRGPNYGYTF
TRBJ2-3,TRBV7-3,CASRLTSGSTDTQYF
TRBJ1-2,TRBV5-1,CASSFDRGRGYTF
TRBJ2-7,TRBV27,CASSLSASSYEQYF
TRBJ2-7,TRBV7-9,CASSTDRASYEQYF
TRBJ2-1,TRBV27,CASSYRSGIYNEQFF
TRBJ2-6,TRBV25-1,CASSLQGLGANVLTF
TRBJ2-7,TRBV28,CASSSTSGPFYEQYF
TRBJ1-5,TRBV5-8,CASSPRDQPQHF
TRBJ2-1,TRBV19,CASSTGLNEQFF
TRBJ2-2,TRBV7-3,CASSLTSGRAGELFF
TRBJ2-3,TRBV13,CASSALAGASSTDTQYF
TRBJ2-2,TRBV12-5,CASGQGSGELFF
TRBJ2-5,TRBV11-1,CASSSTGSETQYF
TRBJ2-7,TRBV7-9,CASSNQAREQYF
TRBJ2-7,TRBV11-1,CASSLGSLTATYEQYF